This TCR beta chain was sequenced during a study of shared clonotypes between healthy human individuals. This clone was observed at least ten times. Trimming took 9 bases from V and 4 from J, leaving 10 bases between them. The germline V gene encodes CDR1 SNHLY and CDR2 FYNNEI. This CDR3 contains 13 residues. The assay was immunoSEQ multiplex PCR, and TCRdb's table has in-frame clones only and misses some. This table holds approximately 1,000,000 clones, 78% found once. Sample: memory CD4+ T cells from PBMCs. Subset defined: CD45RA-negative fraction. The TCR sequence derives from a man between 18 and 29 years old in good health. Some clones in this sample may be carry-over from other donors' samples. The chain is built from TRBV2 and TRBJ2-6; D is unclear. The CDR3 DNA follows: TGTGCCAGTTCGATCTCGGGGGCCAACGTCCTGACTTTC. Its translation: CASSISGANVLTF. The variable domain in full, with the rest retrieved from reference TRBV2 and TRBJ2-6, is EPEVTQTPSHQVTQMGQEVILRCVPISNHLYFYWYRQILGQKVEFLVSFYNNEISEKSEIFDDQFSVERPDGSNFTLKIRSTKLEDSAMYFCASSISGANVLTFGAGSRLTVL.